This TCR beta chain was obtained from a study of blood T cell repertoires in COVID-19. As for the study in general: Researchers got acute and convalescent COVID-19 samples from the United States, Italy and Spain.

In the source study's methods: Reference gene primer amplification yielded estimated nucleated cell counts. Data came from immunoSEQ multiplex PCR; TCRdb stores just in-frame clones and leaves some out. From that table come the V and J calls and clone size; the DNA was used to work out D and trimming. Here the sample spans around 250,000 clones, roughly 88% being singletons. Germline V gene sequence: CDR1 SGHDT, CDR2 YYEEEE. The CDR3 is 14 amino acids. V was clipped by 3 bases and J by 9 bases, with 19 bases between them. This TCR was recovered from a woman older than 75 with COVID-19, enrolled during active disease. The sample comprised peripheral blood. The rearrangement links TRBV5-6 to TRBJ2-7; D is perhaps TRBD1 (5 bases). DNA for the CDR3: TGTGCCAGCAGCTCTACCGGACACCCCGGCGGGCAGTACGTC. This encodes CASSSTGHPGGQYV.